Listed here are 18 T cell receptor beta chains from one sample, sequenced in a study of shared clonotypes between healthy human individuals. The assay was immunoSEQ multiplex PCR, and TCRdb's table has in-frame clones only and misses some. The data contain roughly 1,600,000 clones, about 98.5% of them singletons. The sequencing input was naive CD4+ T cells sorted from blood. Documented subset: CD45RA+ positively selected. Receptors were obtained from a man aged 30-40 years in good health.

This clone was observed once. The rearrangement uses TRBV27 and TRBJ2-1; unclear D gene. The CDR3 is 15 amino acids. Germline V gives CDR1 MNHEY, CDR2 SMNVEV (reference sequence). V was pared by 0 bases and J by 9 bases, with 15 bases between. This chain's CDR3 is CASSLSGLPLSEQFF. As DNA, the CDR3 is TGTGCCAGCAGTTTATCCGGCCTACCGTTAAGTGAGCAGTTCTTC.

The chain couples TRBV5-4 to TRBJ1-2; perhaps TRBD1 as D (6 bases). V shed 0 bases and J shed 1 base, with 7 bases lying between them. This CDR3 has 14 residues. CDR1 SGHNT and CDR2 YYREEE come from the germline V gene (reference sequence). This chain's CDR3 is CASSLGGGNYGYTF. CDR3 bases: TGTGCCAGCAGCTTGGGAGGGGGTAACTATGGCTACACCTTC.

This sequence joins TRBV4-3 and TRBJ1-2, with D perhaps matching TRBD1 (5 bases). CDR1 and CDR2 from the germline V gene are LGHNA and YSLEER. V lost 1 base and J lost 4, with 13 bases in between. This CDR3 is built from 15 residues. CDR3 in DNA: TGCGCCAGCAGCCAAGGGGTCGGACACCCCTATGGCTACACCTTC. Residues: CASSQGVGHPYGYTF.

This rearrangement joins TRBV6-5 to TRBJ2-2; 7 positions agree with TRBD1. The CDR3 spans 15 residues. Germline V CDR1 and CDR2: MNHEY, SVGAGI. The J segment lost 6 bases and the V segment lost 5 bases, leaving 9 bases of the junction unmatched. The DNA for the CDR3 is TGTGCCAGCAGTCACCGACAGGGTAGCGCCGGGGAGCTGTTTTTT. It is translated as CASSHRQGSAGELFF.

The rearrangement links TRBV10-1 to TRBJ2-7; no reliable D call. V lost 5 bases and J 0 bases, leaving 20 bases between the germline ends. There are 17 residues in the CDR3. Germline CDR1 reads WNHNN; CDR2 reads SYGVQD (reference sequence). The CDR3 loop reads CASSPPKEQHSSYEQYF. CDR3 bases: TGCGCCAGCAGTCCCCCAAAGGAACAGCATAGCTCCTACGAGCAGTACTTC.

The chain uses TRBV7-9 and TRBJ2-5, with a weak D call TRBD2 (6 bases). Germline values: CDR1 SEHNR, CDR2 FQNEAQ (reference sequence). This CDR3 spans 15 amino acids. Trimming stripped 4 bases from V and 4 bases from J, with 16 bases between. The CDR3 region has the DNA TGTGCCAGCAGCTATAGCGCGGTGCGGGGAGAGACCCAGTACTTC. It translates to CASSYSAVRGETQYF.

CDR3 nucleotide sequence: TGTGCCAGCAGTGAAACGGGACGTATGGCTTTCTTT. This translates into CASSETGRMAFF. The chain uses TRBV6-5 and TRBJ1-1, with D possibly being TRBD1 (5 bases). Germline V gives CDR1 MNHEY, CDR2 SVGAGI. Trimming removed 5 bases at V and 11 bases at J, with 15 bases between. CDR3 length: 12 amino acids.

The chain recombines TRBV7-6 with TRBJ2-3; TRBD1 aligns across 7 bases. With 10 bases clipped from V and 7 bases from J, the junction kept 11 bases outside the gene matches. The CDR3 spans 13 residues. The germline V gene encodes CDR1 SGHVS and CDR2 FNYEAQ. The CDR3 coding sequence is TGTGCCATCACACAACAGGGGCGGCATACGCAGTATTTT. Amino acid sequence: CAITQQGRHTQYF.

Comment on this clone: The sample holds other DNA sequences that translate to the same CDR3. CDR3 residues: CASSVTGPGNTIYF. As DNA, the CDR3 is TGTGCCAGCAGCGTAACAGGGCCTGGAAACACCATATATTTT. The rearrangement links TRBV9 to TRBJ1-3; the D gene is possibly TRBD1 (6 bases). Germline CDR1 is SGDLS and CDR2 is YYNGEE. V was shortened by 1 base and J by 2 bases, with 7 bases between the two germline ends. CDR3 size: 14 residues.

This sequence joins TRBV7-6 and TRBJ2-2; unclear D gene. The CDR3 covers 17 residues. Germline values: CDR1 SGHVS, CDR2 FNYEAQ. V was pared by 2 bases and J by 7 bases, with 20 bases between. Here the CDR3 reads CASSLSLVGKISGELFF. CDR3 in DNA: TGTGCCAGCAGCTTAAGTCTAGTGGGCAAAATTAGCGGGGAGCTGTTTTTT.

This chain connects TRBV9 to TRBJ2-2; a weak D match, TRBD2 (5 bases). CDR3 length: 13 residues. The V end lost 7 bases, the J end lost 5 bases, and 12 bases lay between the germline ends. From germline, CDR1 is SGDLS and CDR2 YYNGEE. The DNA for the CDR3 is TGTGCCAGCGGGCCACCGGGGACCGGGGAGCTGTTTTTT. Encoded protein: CASGPPGTGELFF. The whole variable domain, remainder taken from reference TRBV9 and TRBJ2-2, is DSGVTQTPKHLITATGQRVTLRCSPRSGDLSVYWYQQSLDQGLQFLIQYYNGEERAKGNILERFSAQQFPDLHSELNLSSLELGDSALYFCASGPPGTGELFFGEGSRLTVL.

In the case of this clone: This same CDR3 is encoded by further DNA sequences in the sample. The chain couples TRBV7-2 to TRBJ1-5; tentative D call: TRBD1 (5 bases). The germline V gene encodes CDR1 SGHTA and CDR2 FQGNSA. The CDR3 runs to 14 residues. V was shortened by 5 bases and J by 4 bases, with 12 bases between the two germline ends. The CDR3 is CASSRRQGNQPQHF. The DNA for the CDR3 is TGTGCCAGCAGCCGAAGGCAGGGAAATCAGCCCCAGCATTTT.

The chain is built from TRBV7-9 and TRBJ1-4; a possible D gene is TRBD1 (6 bases). The CDR3 contains 14 residues. The germline CDR1 and CDR2 sequences are SEHNR and FQNEAQ (reference sequence). The V end lost 5 bases, the J end lost 4 bases, and 11 bases lay between the germline ends. DNA for the CDR3: TGTGCCAGCAGCCTGACAGGAGATAATGAAAAACTGTTTTTT. This gives the protein CASSLTGDNEKLFF.

This rearrangement joins TRBV7-2 to TRBJ1-2; tentatively, D is TRBD1 (6 bases). CDR1 and CDR2 (germline): SGHTA, FQGNSA. V was shortened by 4 bases and J by 5 bases, with 11 bases between the two germline ends. The CDR3 covers 13 residues. CDR3 residues: CASSSTTGYGYTF. CDR3 bases: TGTGCCAGCAGCTCGACCACAGGGTATGGCTACACCTTC. The complete variable domain, with remaining parts taken from reference TRBV7-2 and TRBJ1-2, reads GAGVSQSPSNKVTEKGKDVELRCDPISGHTALYWYRQSLGQGLEFLIYFQGNSAPDKSGLPSDRFSAERTGGSVSTLTIQRTQQEDSAVYLCASSSTTGYGYTFGSGTRLTVV.

The V gene is TRBV2, the J gene TRBJ1-2; 10 bases agree with TRBD1. The CDR3 consists of 14 residues. In germline, CDR1 is SNHLY, CDR2 FYNNEI. Germline trimming cut 7 bases from V and 4 bases from J; bases unmatched to any gene: 6. CDR3: CASIRDRGLYGYTF. The DNA for the CDR3 is TGTGCCAGCATCAGGGACAGGGGACTCTATGGCTACACCTTC.

J is TRBJ2-7 and V is TRBV5-1; D is unresolved. This CDR3 contains 14 residues. Trimming left V 7 bases short and J 1 base short, with 15 bases between. Germline V gives CDR1 SGHRS, CDR2 YFSETQ. This CDR3 reads CASRTARDSYEQYF. In nucleotides, the CDR3 is TGCGCCAGCCGCACGGCGCGCGATTCCTACGAGCAGTACTTC. Together with reference TRBV5-1 and TRBJ2-7, the CDR3 gives the full variable domain: KAGVTQTPRYLIKTRGQQVTLSCSPISGHRSVSWYQQTPGQGLQFLFEYFSETQRNKGNFPGRFSGRQFSNSRSEMNVSTLELGDSALYLCASRTARDSYEQYFGPGTRLTVT.

This sequence joins TRBV19 and TRBJ2-5, with 11 bases that match TRBD1. The V gene's germline CDR1 is LNHDA and CDR2 SQIVND (reference sequence). V gave up 6 bases and J gave up 5 bases; unmatched junction bases: 8. The CDR3 is 15 amino acids. The CDR3 loop reads CASSSPGQGAETQYF. The DNA for the CDR3 is TGTGCCAGTAGCTCCCCAGGACAGGGGGCTGAGACCCAGTACTTC. The full variable domain, with the rest looked up from reference TRBV19 and TRBJ2-5, is DGGITQSPKYLFRKEGQNVTLSCEQNLNHDAMYWYRQDPGQGLRLIYYSQIVNDFQKGDIAEGYSVSREKKESFPLTVTSAQKNPTAFYLCASSSPGQGAETQYFGPGTRLLVL.

The chain joins TRBV28 to TRBJ2-1, with D perhaps matching TRBD2 (6 bases). CDR3 size: 13 residues. The germline CDR1 and CDR2 sequences are MDHEN and SYDVKM. V was pared by 7 bases and J by 14 bases, with 21 bases between. For the CDR3, the DNA is TGTGCCAGCAAGGGGCTTTTGCGGGGAAGCGAGTTCTTC. Protein: CASKGLLRGSEFF.